This TCR beta chain was recorded in a study of cytomegalovirus exposure and HLA in healthy donors. Of note for this clone: Its antigen is not known.

Study-level points and caveats: Roughly 170 TCR beta chains were listed as cytomegalovirus-associated. For most TCR sequences rarity was the rule, although some public TCRs occurred in many donors. As confirmed in vitro, three CMV-associated chains were specific for CMV antigens. According to reports, the classifier identified cytomegalovirus status with high specificity and sensitivity.

V was pared by 4 bases and J by 5 bases, with 12 bases of the junction left unmatched. CDR3 length equals 16 residues. Germline CDR1 is SGHRS and CDR2 is YFSETQ. Repertoires were generated with immunoSEQ multiplex PCR, while TCRdb's copy carries only in-frame clones and drops some. The table has 150,000 or so clones, 90% seen once. The clonotype was recovered from a woman in her 30s in good health and CMV-seropositive. The source material was PBMCs. The rearrangement joins TRBV5-1 to TRBJ2-7; the match to TRBD2 covers 10 bases. CDR3 DNA: TGCGCCAGCAGCACTAGCGGGACCCGTAACTTCGACGAGCAGTACTTC. Protein: CASSTSGTRNFDEQYF.